This TCR beta chain was captured by sequencing in a study of shared clonotypes between healthy human individuals. The assay was immunoSEQ multiplex PCR, and TCRdb's table has in-frame clones only and misses some. In the table there are over a million clones, about 96% of which are singletons. CDR3 length equals 14 residues. Between the trimmed V and J ends, which lost 0 bases and 7 bases, there was a span of 12 bases. Germline V gives CDR1 SGDLS, CDR2 YYNGEE. The rearrangement links TRBV9 to TRBJ2-3; tentative D call: TRBD2 (6 bases). This sequence originates from a man under 40 in good health. Sequencing was done on a sample of naive CD4+ T cells sorted from blood. The sample's subset: CD45RA+ positively selected. CDR3 residues: CASSVAVGGYTQYF. The CDR3 nucleotides read TGTGCCAGCAGCGTAGCAGTGGGGGGTTATACGCAGTATTTT.